This TCR beta chain was retrieved from a study of response to subunit inactivated influenza vaccine. TCRdb ran MiXCR on the RT-PCR reads and lists one entry per CDR3 protein. The sample carries approximately 680,000 distinct CDR3 sequences, 15% to 18% recorded once. Study conclusions and caveats: Authors proposed each seasonal influenza vaccination draws in few new T cells.

As for this clonotype: No antigen is known for it.

Germline assignment: CDR1 SGHVS and CDR2 FQNEAQ. V lost 5 bases and J lost 0; bases outside the gene matches: 19. The CDR3 spans 20 residues. This clonotype originated in a man over 45 who received an inactivated influenza vaccine. Material: PBMCs from blood, obtained 11 to 12 days after vaccination. The chain carries TRBV7-8 and TRBJ2-1; TRBD2 matches 7 bases. The CDR3 spells CASSPGGWGRESTSYNEQFF. Here the CDR3 DNA reads TGTGCCAGCAGCCCGGGGGGTTGGGGGAGGGAAAGTACCTCCTACAATGAGCAGTTCTTC. The full variable domain, in which reference TRBV7-8 and TRBJ2-1 provide the parts outside the CDR3, is GAGVSQSPRYKVAKRGQDVALRCDPISGHVSLFWYQQALGQGPEFLTYFQNEAQLDKSGLPSDRFFAERPEGSVSTLKIQRTQQEDSAVYLCASSPGGWGRESTSYNEQFFGPGTRLTVL.